The TCR beta chain described here comes from a study of circulating tumor DNA in untreated peripheral T-cell lymphoma. This clone was seen once. Its specificity is unknown. This tumor tissue came from a pretreatment baseline collection. Germline CDR1 is SQVTM and CDR2 is ANQGSEA. Trimming removed 3 bases from V and 5 bases from J; junction bases left unmatched: 4. This CDR3 has 14 residues. Sequenced by immunoSEQ multiplex PCR; TCRdb stores in-frame clones only, minus some. The data contain about 7,300 clones, roughly 80% of them seen just once; the ten biggest clones take up 16%. Broader study findings: Tumor-specific clonotypes were found in more than 65% of patients.

The chain is built from TRBV29-1 and TRBJ2-2; 9 positions agree with TRBD2. The sequence was collected from a human donor with peripheral T-cell lymphoma. The sequencing sample was made of tumor tissue. The CDR3 sequence: CSVDLAGFTGELFF. DNA for the CDR3: TGCAGCGTTGACCTAGCGGGATTTACCGGGGAGCTGTTTTTT.